The TCR beta chain under discussion was sequenced for a study of post-analysis software for immune sequencing data. In the study overall: Recorded disease courses covered relapsing-remitting, secondary progressive and progressive-relapsing multiple sclerosis. Some patients had no subtype annotation.

The TCR beta cDNA libraries contained unique molecular identifiers. TCRdb itself ran the PCR reads through MiXCR, one entry per CDR3 protein. The data show around 260,000 distinct CDR3 sequences, 35% to 45% seen once. This clonotype occurred many times. Its antigen is still unknown. CDR3 length: 14 amino acids. V was clipped by 0 bases and J by 2 bases, with 9 bases between them. Germline lookup yields CDR1 SGHKS and CDR2 YYEKEE (reference sequence). Study-wide points: A few TRBV segments occurring more often in patients than controls included TRBV5-6, TRBV5-1 and TRBV20-1. Diversity measured as normalized Chao1 was significantly lower in multiple sclerosis patients than in controls.

V gene TRBV5-5 combines with J gene TRBJ2-7; no clear D gene. Sequenced material: blood. This TCR came from a girl aged 5-17 years with multiple sclerosis. CDR3 sequence: CASSLDPVPYEQYF. As DNA, the CDR3 is TGTGCCAGCAGCTTGGATCCAGTTCCCTACGAGCAGTACTTC.